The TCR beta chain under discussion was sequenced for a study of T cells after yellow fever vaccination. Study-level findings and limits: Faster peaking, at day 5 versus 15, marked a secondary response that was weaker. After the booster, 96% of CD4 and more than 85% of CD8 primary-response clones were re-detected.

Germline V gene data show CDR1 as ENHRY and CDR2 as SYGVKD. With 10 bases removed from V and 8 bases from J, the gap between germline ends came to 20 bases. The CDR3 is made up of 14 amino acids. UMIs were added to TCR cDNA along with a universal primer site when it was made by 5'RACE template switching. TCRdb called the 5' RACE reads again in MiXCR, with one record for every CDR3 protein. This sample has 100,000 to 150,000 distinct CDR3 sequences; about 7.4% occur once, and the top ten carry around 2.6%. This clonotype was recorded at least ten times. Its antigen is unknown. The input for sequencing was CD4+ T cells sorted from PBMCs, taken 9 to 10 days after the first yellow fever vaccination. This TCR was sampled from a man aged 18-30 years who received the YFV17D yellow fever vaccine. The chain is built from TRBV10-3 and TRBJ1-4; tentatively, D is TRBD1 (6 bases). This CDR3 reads CATMKPGAGEKLFF. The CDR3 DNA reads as TGTGCCACAATGAAGCCGGGGGCAGGGGAAAAACTGTTTTTT.